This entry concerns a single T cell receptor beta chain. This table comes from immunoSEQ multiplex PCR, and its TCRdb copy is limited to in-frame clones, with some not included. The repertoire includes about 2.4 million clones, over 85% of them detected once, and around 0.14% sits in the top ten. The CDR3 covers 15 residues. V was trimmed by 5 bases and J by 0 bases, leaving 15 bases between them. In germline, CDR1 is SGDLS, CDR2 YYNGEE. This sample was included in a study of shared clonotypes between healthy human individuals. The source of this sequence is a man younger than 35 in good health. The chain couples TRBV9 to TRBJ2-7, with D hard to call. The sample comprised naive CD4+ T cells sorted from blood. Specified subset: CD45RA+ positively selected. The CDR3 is CASSRRAASSYEQYF. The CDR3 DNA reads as TGTGCCAGCAGTCGACGGGCCGCAAGCTCCTACGAGCAGTACTTC.